The T cell receptor (beta chain) described here comes from a study of T cells in Graves' hyperthyroidism and ophthalmopathy. Whole-study results and caveats: A 13 V-J model separated ophthalmopathy from stable hyperthyroidism.

Uncontrolled infection, other autoimmune disease, pregnancy or lactation led to exclusion. This clonotype appeared a few times. Its antigen is still unknown. RNA transcripts gave rise to amplified TCR beta CDR3 regions. In the first-round RT-PCR of the TCR CDR3, the HTBI primer set was used. TCRdb re-analysed the multiplex PCR reads in MiXCR, keeping a single row per CDR3 protein. The sample lists hundreds of thousands of distinct CDR3 sequences, under 20% occurring once. The CDR3 totals 13 residues. Germline-derived CDR1 and CDR2 are MGHDK and SYGVNS. The germline V and J ends were trimmed by 1 base and 5 bases, with 8 bases remaining between them.

This sequence joins TRBV25-1 and TRBJ2-5, with D uncertain. This clonotype was sampled from a woman between 18 and 29 years old with Graves' ophthalmopathy. The sequenced sample was blood. CDR3 residues: CASSEWVLETQYF. For the CDR3, the DNA is TGTGCCAGCAGTGAATGGGTACTCGAGACCCAGTACTTC.